What follows is one T cell receptor (beta chain) and its context. Its antigen is not identified. This record belongs to a study of T cell responses to AZD1222 COVID-19 vaccine. Points from the study as a whole: Reportedly, nearly half the spike-specific TCRs target unmutated variant regions. Sampling captured repertoires only after the peak T cell response. Mapped onto spike, vaccine-associated CD4 TCRs spanned it and were dominant at 160-218 and 743-854. Clonal diversity was possibly underestimated; the donors were predominantly white British and more often female.

The assay was immunoSEQ multiplex PCR, and TCRdb's table has in-frame clones only and misses some. The data contain under 70,000 clones, roughly three quarters of them seen just once; the ten biggest clones take up roughly 13%. Trimming removed 1 base from V and 8 bases from J, with 8 bases in between. CDR1 SGHTA and CDR2 FQGNSA come from the germline V gene. The CDR3 sequence is 13 residues long. The TCR comes from an adult in good health. This sample comprised peripheral blood, obtained on day 0 of AZD1222 vaccination. The chain is built from TRBV7-2 and TRBJ1-4; unclear D gene. The CDR3 bases are TGTGCCAGCAGCTTAGGTAGCAGGGAAAAACTGTTTTTT. It translates to CASSLGSREKLFF.